What follows are 32 T cell receptor beta chains derived from one specimen sequenced in a study of T cells expressing NK-cell markers. TCRdb derives one entry per CDR3 protein from the 5' RACE reads, leaving out DNA. The ten top clones account for roughly 4.2%, within a sample of hundreds of thousands of distinct CDR3 sequences. Sequenced input: blood T cells: a sorted CD56 or NKG2C T cell subset, CD4+ or CD8+ T cells, or bulk PBMC T cells (not recorded which). These receptors all stem from a woman between 18 and 69 years old in good health.

V usage is TRBV18 and J usage is TRBJ1-4. Germline V lookup: CDR1 KGHSH, CDR2 LQKENI. The CDR3 sequence is 13 residues long. Here the CDR3 reads CASSLATNEKLFF.

The chain has TRBV9 and TRBJ2-3; the TRBD2 assignment by TCRdb is unverifiable without DNA. In germline, CDR1 is SGDLS, CDR2 YYNGEE. There are 15 residues in the CDR3. CDR3: CASSVARLGGDTQYF. The complete variable domain, with remaining parts taken from reference TRBV9 and TRBJ2-3, reads DSGVTQTPKHLITATGQRVTLRCSPRSGDLSVYWYQQSLDQGLQFLIQYYNGEERAKGNILERFSAQQFPDLHSELNLSSLELGDSALYFCASSVARLGGDTQYFGPGTRLTVL.

This chain links TRBV18 with TRBJ1-1. There are 15 residues in the CDR3. Per the germline V gene, CDR1 is KGHSH and CDR2 is LQKENI. The CDR3: CASSRKAADNTEAFF.

The chain couples TRBV12-3 or TRBV12-4 to TRBJ2-5; TCRdb indicates TRBD2, and absent DNA this call remains unverified. CDR3 size: 17 residues. CDR3 loop: CATRGLAGGLYQETQYF.

This sequence joins TRBV5-1 and TRBJ2-1; the TCRdb D gene call, TRBD1, has no DNA to confirm it. This CDR3 comprises 13 residues. The germline gives CDR1 SGHRS, CDR2 YFSETQ. This chain's CDR3 is CASSTGTANEQFF.

CDR3 residues: CSARDPAGGRDNEQFF. The rearrangement links TRBV20-1 to TRBJ2-1; TCRdb designates TRBD2, a call that cannot be tested without DNA. This CDR3 is 16 amino acids long. Per the germline V gene, CDR1 is DFQATT and CDR2 is SNEGSKA (reference sequence).

The chain has TRBV20-1 and TRBJ2-7. Germline lookup yields CDR1 DFQATT and CDR2 SNEGSKA (reference sequence). There are 11 residues in the CDR3. The CDR3 spells CSAPDFYEQYF.

This chain joins TRBV11-1 and TRBJ1-5. In germline, CDR1 is SGHAT, CDR2 FQDESV (reference sequence). The CDR3 totals 19 residues. CDR3 amino acids: CASSKPRDQIKYSNQPQHF.

This chain connects TRBV5-1 to TRBJ1-1. CDR1 is SGHRS, CDR2 YFSETQ, per germline. CDR3 length: 15 residues. CDR3 in amino acids: CASTLQSLSNTEAFF.

The V call is TRBV15, the J call TRBJ1-6. The germline V gene encodes CDR1 LNHNV and CDR2 YYDKDF (reference sequence). The CDR3 contains 14 residues. The CDR3 loop reads CATSRDRMGSPLHF. Full variable domain (missing parts from reference TRBV15 and TRBJ1-6): DAMVIQNPRYQVTQFGKPVTLSCSQTLNHNVMYWYQQKSSQAPKLLFHYYDKDFNNEADTPDNFQSRRPNTSFCFLDIRSPGLGDTAMYLCATSRDRMGSPLHFGNGTRLTVT.

The chain employs TRBV29-1 and TRBJ2-3; lacking DNA, the TRBD1 call made by TCRdb goes unchecked. The CDR3 runs 13 residues. Looked up from germline, CDR1 is SQVTM and CDR2 is ANQGSEA. The CDR3 region is CSVDGRGVDTQYF.

The gene calls are TRBV29-1 and TRBJ2-3; the D call from TCRdb, TRBD1, cannot be confirmed without DNA. The CDR3 consists of 12 residues. Germline CDR1 and CDR2: SQVTM and ANQGSEA. The CDR3 region is CSTDRGSDTQYF.

The chain recombines TRBV7-9 with TRBJ1-1; TCRdb's D call of TRBD1 is untestable without DNA. CDR1 SEHNR and CDR2 FQNEAQ come from the germline V gene (reference sequence). The CDR3 covers 16 residues. CDR3 region: CASSPVAGMPNTEAFF.

This sequence joins TRBV6-2 or TRBV6-3 and TRBJ2-1; TCRdb gives TRBD2 as the D gene, but with no DNA this cannot be confirmed. In germline, CDR1 is MNHEY, CDR2 SVGEGT. The CDR3 loop spans 17 amino acids. The CDR3 spells CASSNHGSTGSYNEQFF.

V is TRBV6-2 or TRBV6-3 and J is TRBJ2-7; TCRdb calls TRBD1, which cannot be checked without DNA. CDR3 length equals 13 residues. The germline V gene has CDR1 MNHEY and CDR2 SVGEGT. CDR3 amino acids: CASSNGGAYEQYF.

The CDR3 reads CASSFPRLAGSSYNEQFF. The gene calls are TRBV11-2 and TRBJ2-1; no DNA is available, so the TRBD2 call from TCRdb remains unchecked. CDR3 length equals 18 residues. CDR1 and CDR2 from the germline V gene are SGHAT and FQNNGV.

The chain is built from TRBV11-2 and TRBJ2-5; no DNA is available, so the TRBD2 call from TCRdb remains unchecked. This CDR3 contains 13 residues. Germline CDR1 and CDR2: SGHAT and FQNNGV. CDR3 protein: CASSYGTRETQYF.

The V and J genes are TRBV7-2 and TRBJ2-3; TCRdb reports TRBD1, a call that lacks DNA to check it against. CDR3 length: 15 residues. From germline, CDR1 is SGHTA and CDR2 FQGNSA. CDR3 residues: CASSLAAGPTDTQYF. The variable domain in full, with the rest retrieved from reference TRBV7-2 and TRBJ2-3, is GAGVSQSPSNKVTEKGKDVELRCDPISGHTALYWYRQSLGQGLEFLIYFQGNSAPDKSGLPSDRFSAERTGGSVSTLTIQRTQQEDSAVYLCASSLAAGPTDTQYFGPGTRLTVL.

The chain couples TRBV29-1 to TRBJ2-1; TCRdb gives TRBD2 as the D gene, but with no DNA this cannot be confirmed. The CDR3 is made up of 15 amino acids. Germline CDR1 and CDR2: SQVTM and ANQGSEA. The CDR3 reads CSIRDFRSRVDEQFF.

This rearrangement joins TRBV20-1 to TRBJ2-2; with no DNA, the TCRdb D assignment of TRBD1 cannot be verified. The germline CDR1 and CDR2 sequences are DFQATT and SNEGSKA (reference sequence). The CDR3 is 14 amino acids. The CDR3 loop is CSASPPTRTGELFF.

The chain combines TRBV4-2 with TRBJ2-7. This CDR3 contains 14 residues. The germline gives CDR1 LGHNA, CDR2 YNFKEQ. The CDR3 is CASSQEYRIGEQYF.

V is TRBV12-1 and J is TRBJ2-5; the D call from TCRdb, TRBD2, cannot be confirmed without DNA. TRBV12-1 constitutes a pseudogene. This CDR3 contains 15 residues. Here the CDR3 reads CASSFETSGNETQYF.

The chain's CDR3 is CASSPVNSNQPQHF. The J gene is TRBJ1-5, the V gene TRBV10-2. The CDR3 has 14 amino acids. In germline, CDR1 is WSHSY, CDR2 SAAADI.

The chain recombines TRBV12-3 or TRBV12-4 with TRBJ1-1; TCRdb's assignment of TRBD1 cannot be checked, as there is no DNA. This CDR3 is built from 14 residues. Here the CDR3 reads CASSPGSYNTEAFF.

The rearrangement uses TRBV4-3 and TRBJ2-2; TCRdb lists TRBD1, though no DNA is available to test this call. The V gene's germline CDR1 is LGHNA and CDR2 YSLEER. This CDR3 comprises 17 residues. Here the CDR3 reads CASSQESGGAGTGELFF.

This chain joins TRBV5-5 and TRBJ2-2; the D gene TCRdb calls, TRBD2, cannot be checked with no DNA. The CDR3 length is 15 residues. Germline CDR1 reads SGHKS; CDR2 reads YYEKEE (reference sequence). CDR3: CASSSYTRVGGELFF. The entire variable domain, with the rest obtained from reference TRBV5-5 and TRBJ2-2, is as follows: DAGVTQSPTHLIKTRGQQVTLRCSPISGHKSVSWYQQVLGQGPQFIFQYYEKEERGRGNFPDRFSARQFPNYSSELNVNALLLGDSALYLCASSSYTRVGGELFFGEGSRLTVL.

The chain has TRBV12-3 or TRBV12-4 and TRBJ2-2. There are 14 residues in the CDR3. CDR3 loop: CASSLAENTGELFF.

V is TRBV20-1 and J is TRBJ1-5. Germline loops: CDR1 DFQATT, CDR2 SNEGSKA (reference sequence). This CDR3 spans 16 amino acids. The CDR3 loop reads CSARAGTAYSNQPQHF.

This chain uses TRBV20-1 with TRBJ1-2; TCRdb outputs TRBD1, but without DNA this stays unchecked. Germline-derived CDR1 and CDR2 are DFQATT and SNEGSKA (reference sequence). The CDR3 length is 13 residues. CDR3 amino acids: CSALQGSYYGYTF.

The J gene is TRBJ1-1, the V gene TRBV7-2. The CDR3 extends over 15 amino acids. Germline-derived CDR1 and CDR2 are SGHTA and FQGNSA. This CDR3 reads CASSLGGGMNTEAFF.

The chain is built from TRBV12-3 or TRBV12-4 and TRBJ1-2; TCRdb calls TRBD1, which cannot be checked without DNA. This CDR3 region has 14 residues. CDR3 loop: CASSPSRVNYGYTF.

CDR3 loop: CASSRDGTEAFF. V is TRBV18 and J is TRBJ1-1. There are 12 residues in the CDR3. Germline V gives CDR1 KGHSH, CDR2 LQKENI.